This TCR beta chain was captured by sequencing in a study of T cell changes during pregnancy in multiple sclerosis. On this clone: Other DNA sequences in the sample encode the same CDR3.

After removal of 0 bases from V and 10 bases from J, the junction contained 7 bases not matched to a gene. Germline loops: CDR1 MGHRA, CDR2 YSYEKL. The CDR3 totals 16 residues. The assay was immunoSEQ multiplex PCR, and TCRdb's table has in-frame clones only and misses some. The sample lists roughly 35,000 clones; 90% were seen once. V usage is TRBV4-1 and J usage is TRBJ2-1, with 12 positions matching TRBD2. This clonotype was sampled from a female donor with multiple sclerosis, enrolled in a pregnancy study. This specimen was CD8+ T cells from peripheral blood mononuclear cells, taken before pregnancy. CDR3 loop: CASSQEATSGSREQFF. CDR3 nucleotide sequence: TGCGCCAGCAGCCAAGAAGCGACTAGCGGGAGTCGCGAGCAGTTCTTC.